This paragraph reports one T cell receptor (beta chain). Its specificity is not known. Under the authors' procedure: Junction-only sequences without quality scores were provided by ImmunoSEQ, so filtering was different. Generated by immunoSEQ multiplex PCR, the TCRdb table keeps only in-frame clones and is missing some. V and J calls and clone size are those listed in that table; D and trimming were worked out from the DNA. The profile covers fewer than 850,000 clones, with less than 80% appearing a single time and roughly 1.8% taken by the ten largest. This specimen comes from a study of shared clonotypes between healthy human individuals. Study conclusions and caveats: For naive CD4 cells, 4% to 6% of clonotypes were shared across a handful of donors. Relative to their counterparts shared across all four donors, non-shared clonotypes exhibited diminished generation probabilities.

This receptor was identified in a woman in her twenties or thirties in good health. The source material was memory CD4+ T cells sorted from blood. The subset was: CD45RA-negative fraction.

The CDR3 protein is CASSRTRVYSNQPQHF. DNA for the CDR3: TGTGCCAGCAGCAGAACAAGGGTATATAGCAATCAGCCCCAGCATTTT. The V gene is TRBV28, the J gene TRBJ1-5; D is undetermined. The germline V and J ends were trimmed by 6 bases and 0 bases, with 15 bases remaining between them. CDR3 length: 16 amino acids. The germline gives CDR1 MDHEN, CDR2 SYDVKM.